This TCR beta chain comes out of a study of T cells expressing NK-cell markers. Study-wide points: Clarity on HCMV specificity was lacking for the expanded NKG2C+ T cell clones.

TCRdb re-called the 5' RACE reads; every CDR3 protein appears as one record, without DNA. In all, the sample yields more than 20,000 distinct CDR3 sequences. The germline V gene has CDR1 SNHLY and CDR2 FYNNEI. The CDR3 sequence is 16 residues long. Remarks on this clonotype: Its cognate antigen is unknown.

Sequencing was carried out using blood T cells: a sorted CD56 or NKG2C T cell subset, CD4+ or CD8+ T cells, or bulk PBMC T cells (not recorded which). This TCR derives from a man aged 18-75 years in good health. The V call is TRBV2, the J call TRBJ2-3; the TRBD2 assignment by TCRdb is unverifiable without DNA. The CDR3 is CASSDDREDATDTQYF.